Sequencing of this T cell receptor beta chain was carried out in a study of shared T cell receptors in the human thymus. Produced via immunoSEQ multiplex PCR; TCRdb's table is partial and in-frame only. The data contain hundreds of thousands of clones, approximately 89% of them singletons. In this sample, this clone turned up a few times. The CDR3 consists of 16 residues. The V and J ends lost 0 bases and 3 bases, in that order; junction bases with no gene match: 6. CDR1 and CDR2 from the germline V gene are SGHRS and YFSETQ. The same sample was also studied in work on human thymus T cells.

Material: thymocytes. The chain carries TRBV5-1 and TRBJ2-3; 8 nucleotides line up with TRBD1. This receptor was obtained from a boy less than two years old with a congenital heart defect. This CDR3 is CASSLVWTGITDTQYF. The DNA of the CDR3 is TGCGCCAGCAGCTTGGTTTGGACAGGGATTACAGATACGCAGTATTTT.